This entry features one T cell receptor beta chain sequence. Its antigen is not identified. These data belong to a study of OX40 agonist ivuxolimab in advanced cancers. Overall study results and limits: Doses of 0.1 to 3.0 mg/kg were accompanied by clonal expansion of CD4+ and CD8+ blood T cells by week 6.

Clones were read by immunoSEQ multiplex PCR, and TCRdb kept only the in-frame ones, dropping some. The table shows 97,000 or so clones, with 90% occurring only once. The receptor comes from an adult with an advanced solid tumor such as melanoma, head and neck, liver or kidney cancer. The sample in question was CD4+ or CD8+ T cells sorted from blood, obtained in a trial of the OX40 agonist ivuxolimab.

The CDR3 reads CASSPGGGGRYEQYF. Written as DNA, the CDR3 is TGCGCCAGCAGCCCTGGCGGGGGGGGCCGGTACGAGCAGTACTTC. This chain links TRBV5-1 with TRBJ2-7; 9 bases match TRBD2. The germline V gene has CDR1 SGHRS and CDR2 YFSETQ. The CDR3 extends over 15 amino acids. After removal of 4 bases from V and 4 bases from J, the junction contained 9 bases not matched to a gene.